The 25 T cell receptor beta chains below come from one sample, sequenced in a study of cytomegalovirus exposure and HLA in healthy donors. Assay used: immunoSEQ multiplex PCR; TCRdb lists only in-frame clones, some missing. The table lists 150,000 to 200,000 clones, roughly 84% of them singletons, with roughly 10% in the top ten. The sample comprised PBMCs. The receptors were gathered from a young man in good health and CMV-seropositive.

In its sample, this clone was seen once. This rearrangement joins TRBV5-1 to TRBJ1-4, with a possible D match to TRBD1 (5 bases). The germline gives CDR1 SGHRS, CDR2 YFSETQ. Between the trimmed V and J ends, which lost 3 bases and 6 bases, there was a span of 15 bases. This CDR3 spans 15 amino acids. CDR3 DNA: TGCGCCAGCAGCTCGGCGGGGGTAGGTGATGAAAAACTGTTTTTT. It translates to CASSSAGVGDEKLFF. The whole variable domain, filled in from reference TRBV5-1 and TRBJ1-4, reads KAGVTQTPRYLIKTRGQQVTLSCSPISGHRSVSWYQQTPGQGLQFLFEYFSETQRNKGNFPGRFSGRQFSNSRSEMNVSTLELGDSALYLCASSSAGVGDEKLFFGSGTQLSVL.

The chain links TRBV20-1 to TRBJ1-2, with D perhaps TRBD1 (5 bases). Germline CDR1 is DFQATT and CDR2 is SNEGSKA (reference sequence). Between the trimmed V and J ends, which lost 6 bases and 10 bases, there was a span of 12 bases. The CDR3 is made up of 10 amino acids. CDR3 DNA: TGCAGTGCCTCGACGGGGGACTACACCTTC. Translation: CSASTGDYTF.

The gene calls are TRBV28 and TRBJ1-6; D gene uncertain. V was trimmed by 8 bases and J by 3 bases, leaving 26 bases between them. The V gene's germline CDR1 is MDHEN and CDR2 SYDVKM. The CDR3 covers 19 residues. Written as DNA, the CDR3 is TGTGCCAGCCGTTCCCCGGTCGACACCTATCACCTCTATAATTCACCCCTCCACTTT. This encodes CASRSPVDTYHLYNSPLHF.

This sequence joins TRBV7-8 and TRBJ2-7, with D maybe TRBD2 (6 bases). CDR1 is SGHVS, CDR2 FQNEAQ, per germline. This CDR3 has 16 amino acids. V lost 0 bases to trimming and J lost 2 bases, with 14 bases between them. DNA of the CDR3: TGTGCCAGCAGCTTAGCGGCTAGGGAGGCTGCCTACGAGCAGTACTTC. Protein product: CASSLAAREAAYEQYF.

The chain employs TRBV4-1 and TRBJ2-1; possibly TRBD2 for D (6 bases). V was clipped by 4 bases and J by 2 bases, with 18 bases between them. Looked up from germline, CDR1 is MGHRA and CDR2 is YSYEKL. This CDR3 spans 17 amino acids. In DNA, the CDR3 is TGCGCCAGCAGCCCCGGATTCTTAGCGGACCCCTACAATGAGCAGTTCTTC. This translates into CASSPGFLADPYNEQFF.

Concerning this clone: The same CDR3 also results from other DNA sequences found in this sample. The chain recombines TRBV18 with TRBJ1-2; 7 nucleotides line up with TRBD1. The CDR3 spans 13 residues. Germline V gives CDR1 KGHSH, CDR2 LQKENI. V lost 2 bases, J lost 6 bases, and 3 bases stayed unmatched. CDR3 sequence: CASSPTGDNGYTF. CDR3 in DNA: TGTGCCAGCTCACCAACAGGGGATAATGGCTACACCTTC.

The chain employs TRBV5-1 and TRBJ1-2; TRBD1 aligns across 8 bases. This CDR3 is 15 amino acids long. Germline V gene data show CDR1 as SGHRS and CDR2 as YFSETQ. With V trimmed by 0 bases and J by 4 bases, 5 bases remained unmatched. The CDR3 nucleotides are TGCGCCAGCAGCTTGGGCCAGGGGGCTTTCTATGGCTACACCTTC. Translating it yields CASSLGQGAFYGYTF. The full variable domain, its missing parts supplied by reference TRBV5-1 and TRBJ1-2, is KAGVTQTPRYLIKTRGQQVTLSCSPISGHRSVSWYQQTPGQGLQFLFEYFSETQRNKGNFPGRFSGRQFSNSRSEMNVSTLELGDSALYLCASSLGQGAFYGYTFGSGTRLTVV.

This clone has more than one count but fewer than ten. This rearrangement joins TRBV2 to TRBJ1-2, with D uncertain. The CDR3 extends over 13 amino acids. CDR1 is SNHLY, CDR2 FYNNEI, per germline. Trimming took 8 bases from V and 8 from J, leaving 18 bases between them. The CDR3 DNA is TGTGCCAGCGCAGAACCAGGTACGAGAGGCTACACCTTC. It translates to CASAEPGTRGYTF.

The gene calls are TRBV19 and TRBJ1-1, with D tentatively TRBD1 (6 bases). Looked up from germline, CDR1 is LNHDA and CDR2 is SQIVND (reference sequence). The CDR3 is 17 residues long. V was pared by 5 bases and J by 4 bases, with 23 bases between. The CDR3 DNA is TGTGCCAGTAGTGCCGACTCGAGACAGGTCGTGGGCACTGAAGCTTTCTTT. It yields the protein CASSADSRQVVGTEAFF.

The CDR3 is CASRTSGSNEQFF. The CDR3 DNA reads as TGTGCCAGCAGGACTAGCGGGAGCAATGAGCAGTTCTTC. V gene TRBV28 combines with J gene TRBJ2-1; 12 nucleotides align to TRBD2. Germline V gene sequence: CDR1 MDHEN, CDR2 SYDVKM. The CDR3 spans 13 residues. Trimming at V came to 6 bases and at J to 6 bases, leaving 0 bases not matched to a gene.

This clone was detected only once. J is TRBJ2-7 and V is TRBV28; perhaps TRBD2 as D (5 bases). There are 13 residues in the CDR3. Germline lookup yields CDR1 MDHEN and CDR2 SYDVKM. Deletions cut 7 bases from V and 3 bases from J, with 13 bases between. For the CDR3, the DNA is TGTGCCAGCACCCCTTATCGGGACTACGAGCAGTACTTC. It codes for CASTPYRDYEQYF.

This chain connects TRBV18 to TRBJ1-1, with D perhaps TRBD1 (5 bases). Germline V gene lookup returns CDR1 KGHSH and CDR2 LQKENI. This CDR3 has 15 residues. Trimming cost V 6 bases and J 3 bases, with 17 bases left between them. CDR3 sequence: CASSLAEQGDTEAFF. CDR3 DNA sequence: TGTGCCAGCTCCCTCGCGGAGCAGGGCGACACTGAAGCTTTCTTT.

This chain joins TRBV7-3 and TRBJ2-3; D possibly corresponds to TRBD2 (5 bases). V lost 5 bases and J 2 bases, leaving 17 bases between the germline ends. The CDR3 contains 16 residues. Germline CDR1 SGHTA, CDR2 FQGTGA. The CDR3 DNA is TGTGCCAGCAGCCCTACCCCGGGAATCACCACAGATACGCAGTATTTT. Residues: CASSPTPGITTDTQYF.

The chain is built from TRBV30 and TRBJ2-7, with D tentatively TRBD1 (6 bases). V was clipped by 0 bases and J by 7 bases, with 16 bases between them. Germline CDR1 and CDR2: GTSNPN and SVGIG (reference sequence). This CDR3 is 14 amino acids long. CDR3 protein: CAWSVRPGVGEQYF. As DNA, the CDR3 is TGTGCCTGGAGTGTAAGGCCAGGGGTAGGGGAGCAGTACTTC.

J is TRBJ2-6 and V is TRBV4-1; possible D gene TRBD2, 5 bases. Germline V lookup: CDR1 MGHRA, CDR2 YSYEKL. V gave up 2 bases and J gave up 4 bases, with 12 bases separating them. The CDR3 loop spans 16 amino acids. The CDR3 reads CASSQIPSTGANVLTF. The CDR3 region has the DNA TGCGCCAGCAGCCAAATTCCTAGCACCGGGGCCAACGTCCTGACTTTC.

Concerning this clone: One junction end disagrees with the germline gene, perhaps due to a read error. This chain connects TRBV7-7 to TRBJ2-3, with TRBD1 matching over 7 bases. Germline CDR1 reads SSHAT; CDR2 reads FNYEAQ (reference sequence). This CDR3 spans 14 amino acids. The CDR3 DNA sequence: TGTGCTAGCAGCTTAGGGACAGACACAGATACGCAGTATTTT. Translating it yields CASSLGTDTDTQYF.

About this clone: The same CDR3 is also encoded by other DNA sequences in this sample. The J gene is TRBJ2-1, the V gene TRBV9, with 8 bases that match TRBD1. The CDR3 covers 15 residues. Germline assignment: CDR1 SGDLS and CDR2 YYNGEE. The J segment lost 7 bases and the V segment lost 0 bases, leaving 6 bases of the junction unmatched. The CDR3: CASSVGSGGYNEQFF. CDR3 nucleotide sequence: TGTGCCAGCAGCGTAGGCTCAGGGGGCTATAATGAGCAGTTCTTC.

The V and J genes are TRBV5-4 and TRBJ2-2, with 7 nucleotides matching TRBD2. Germline V CDR1 and CDR2: SGHNT, YYREEE (reference sequence). The CDR3 is made up of 16 amino acids. J gave up 5 bases and V 4 bases, and 11 bases lay outside the gene matches. This CDR3 reads CASSATGEGTTGELFF. In DNA form, the CDR3 reads TGTGCCAGCAGCGCGACCGGGGAGGGAACGACCGGGGAGCTGTTTTTT.

V gene TRBV27 combines with J gene TRBJ1-5; D unclear. The CDR3 totals 15 residues. The V gene lost 0 bases and the J gene lost 2 bases, with 8 bases spanning the gap. Germline CDR1 reads MNHEY; CDR2 reads SMNVEV (reference sequence). CDR3 DNA sequence: TGTGCCAGCAGTTTATCCGGAGGTGGCAATCAGCCCCAGCATTTT. Translation gives CASSLSGGGNQPQHF.

The chain recombines TRBV7-2 with TRBJ1-2; D might be TRBD1 (5 bases). The V gene lost 1 base and the J gene lost 4 bases, with 10 bases spanning the gap. The germline gives CDR1 SGHTA, CDR2 FQGNSA. The CDR3 runs 14 residues. This chain's CDR3 is CASSLVDRGYGYTF. In nucleotides, the CDR3 is TGTGCCAGCAGCTTAGTCGACAGAGGCTATGGCTACACCTTC.

The rearrangement links TRBV19 to TRBJ2-3, with 8 bases matching TRBD1. With 4 bases clipped from V and 3 bases from J, the junction kept 3 bases outside the gene matches. The germline V gene has CDR1 LNHDA and CDR2 SQIVND (reference sequence). The CDR3 covers 14 residues. The CDR3 spells CASSTRQGTDTQYF. In DNA, the CDR3 is TGTGCCAGTAGTACCAGACAGGGGACAGATACGCAGTATTTT.

The chain couples TRBV6-1 to TRBJ2-7; D not resolved. V shed 7 bases and J shed 7 bases, with 14 bases lying between them. The CDR3 has 12 residues. CDR1 is MNHNS, CDR2 SASEGT, per germline. CDR3 nucleotides: TGTGCCAGCATTCCGACTCTTGGGGAGCAGTACTTC. It yields the protein CASIPTLGEQYF.

The chain has TRBV30 and TRBJ2-7, with a weak D call TRBD1 (5 bases). V shed 3 bases and J shed 3 bases, with 12 bases lying between them. There are 13 residues in the CDR3. Germline V gene sequence: CDR1 GTSNPN, CDR2 SVGIG (reference sequence). CDR3 region: CAWRDTGFYEQYF. The CDR3 bases are TGTGCCTGGAGGGACACTGGATTCTACGAGCAGTACTTC.

The genes are TRBV28 and TRBJ2-4; D gene uncertain. This CDR3 has 14 residues. Germline loops: CDR1 MDHEN, CDR2 SYDVKM. V lost 6 bases and J lost 0, with 9 bases in between. The DNA for the CDR3 is TGTGCCAGCAGGGCCGGCGGAGCCAAAAACATTCAGTACTTC. This translates into CASRAGGAKNIQYF.

The V and J genes are TRBV7-9 and TRBJ2-1; TRBD1 matches at 8 bases. The germline CDR1 and CDR2 sequences are SEHNR and FQNEAQ (reference sequence). Trimming took 1 base from V and 7 from J; bases not matched to a gene: 3. The CDR3 extends over 14 amino acids. CDR3 bases: TGTGCCAGCAGCTTAGACGGGACAGGAAATGAGCAGTTCTTC. Amino acids: CASSLDGTGNEQFF.